These T cell receptor beta chains were read from a single sample in a study of cytomegalovirus exposure and HLA in healthy donors. The method was immunoSEQ multiplex PCR; TCRdb's version includes in-frame clones alone and lacks a portion of them. Found here are some 240,000 clones, around 78% of them singletons; the top ten hold around 5.6%. Sequencing was carried out using PBMCs. Receptors were obtained from a woman aged 18-29 years in good health and CMV-seronegative. Each CDR3 is given with its conserved first and last residue. A D gene is named only where the DNA matches it firmly. The size of a clone is reported for some rows only, either as once, few or many, or as a class for expanded clones.

J: TRBJ1-3; D: NA; V: TRBV7-7; size: NA; CDR3: CASSSGTLSSGNTIYF; DNA: TGTGCTAGCAGCTCCGGGACCCTTAGCTCTGGAAACACCATATATTTT
J: TRBJ2-6; D: NA; V: TRBV18; size: NA; CDR3: CASSRGAGANVLTF; DNA: TGTGCCAGCTCAAGGGGAGCTGGGGCCAACGTCCTGACTTTC
J: TRBJ2-3; D: NA; V: TRBV5-1; size: few; CDR3: CASSPRTGTDTQYF; DNA: TGCGCCAGCAGCCCTCGGACAGGCACAGATACGCAGTATTTT
J: TRBJ1-2; D: NA; V: TRBV19; size: NA; CDR3: CASTLDRHPNYGYTF; DNA: TGTGCCAGTACCTTAGACCGACACCCTAACTATGGCTACACCTTC
J: TRBJ2-7; D: NA; V: TRBV11-3; size: NA; CDR3: CASSEGGTSYEQYF; DNA: TGTGCCAGCAGCGAGGGGGGCACCTCCTACGAGCAGTACTTC
J: TRBJ1-2; D: TRBD1; V: TRBV5-1; size: NA; CDR3: CASSHRQGPNYGYTF; DNA: TGCGCCAGCAGCCATAGACAGGGGCCCAACTATGGCTACACCTTC
J: TRBJ1-3; D: NA; V: TRBV5-1; size: NA; CDR3: CASSLNLQGSGNTIYF; DNA: TGCGCCAGCAGCTTGAACCTACAGGGCTCTGGAAACACCATATATTTT
J: TRBJ1-1; D: TRBD1; V: TRBV7-3; size: once; CDR3: CASSLIGRGTVVAPLGEAFF; DNA: TGTGCCAGCAGCTTAATCGGACGCGGGACAGTAGTGGCACCTCTTGGAGAAGCTTTCTTT
J: TRBJ2-5; D: NA; V: TRBV30; size: NA; CDR3: CAWRPLGAGETQYF; DNA: TGTGCCTGGCGCCCCCTGGGGGCCGGCGAGACCCAGTACTTC
J: TRBJ2-5; D: TRBD2; V: TRBV29-1; size: NA; CDR3: CSVERVTSGNQGYQETQYF; DNA: TGCAGCGTTGAACGGGTGACTAGCGGGAACCAGGGATACCAAGAGACCCAGTACTTC
J: TRBJ2-5; D: NA; V: TRBV6-6; size: NA; CDR3: CASSNSGQETQYF; DNA: TGTGCCAGCAGTAATAGTGGCCAAGAGACCCAGTACTTC